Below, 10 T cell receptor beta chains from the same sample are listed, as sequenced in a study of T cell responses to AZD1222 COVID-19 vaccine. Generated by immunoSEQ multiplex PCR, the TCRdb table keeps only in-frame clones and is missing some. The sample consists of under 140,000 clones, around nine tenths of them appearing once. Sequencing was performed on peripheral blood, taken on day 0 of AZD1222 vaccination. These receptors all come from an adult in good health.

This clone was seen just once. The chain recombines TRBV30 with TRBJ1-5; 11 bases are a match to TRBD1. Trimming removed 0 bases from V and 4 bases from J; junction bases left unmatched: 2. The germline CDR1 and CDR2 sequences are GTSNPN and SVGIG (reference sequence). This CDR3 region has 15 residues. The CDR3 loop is CAWSVRDRGNQPQHF. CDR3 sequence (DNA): TGTGCCTGGAGTGTACGGGACAGGGGGAATCAGCCCCAGCATTTT.

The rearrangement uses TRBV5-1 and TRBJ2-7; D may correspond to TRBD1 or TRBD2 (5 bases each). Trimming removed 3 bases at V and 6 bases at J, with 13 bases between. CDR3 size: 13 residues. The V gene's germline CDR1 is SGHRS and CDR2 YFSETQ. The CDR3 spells CASSSDGAVEQYF. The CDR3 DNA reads TGCGCCAGCAGCTCGGACGGGGCGGTCGAGCAGTACTTC. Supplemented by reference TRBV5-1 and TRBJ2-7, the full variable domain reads KAGVTQTPRYLIKTRGQQVTLSCSPISGHRSVSWYQQTPGQGLQFLFEYFSETQRNKGNFPGRFSGRQFSNSRSEMNVSTLELGDSALYLCASSSDGAVEQYFGPGTRLTVT.

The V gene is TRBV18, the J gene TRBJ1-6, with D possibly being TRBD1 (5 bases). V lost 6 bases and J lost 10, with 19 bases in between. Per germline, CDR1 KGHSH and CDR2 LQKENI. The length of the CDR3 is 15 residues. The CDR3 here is CASSQIIDSRSPLHF. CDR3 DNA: TGTGCCAGCTCGCAAATAATCGACAGCCGCTCACCCCTCCACTTT.

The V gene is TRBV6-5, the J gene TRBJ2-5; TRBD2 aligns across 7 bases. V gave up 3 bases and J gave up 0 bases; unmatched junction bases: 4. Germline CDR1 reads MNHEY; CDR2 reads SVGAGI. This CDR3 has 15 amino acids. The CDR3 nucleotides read TGTGCCAGCAGTTATCCGGGGGGATACCAAGAGACCCAGTACTTC. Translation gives CASSYPGGYQETQYF.

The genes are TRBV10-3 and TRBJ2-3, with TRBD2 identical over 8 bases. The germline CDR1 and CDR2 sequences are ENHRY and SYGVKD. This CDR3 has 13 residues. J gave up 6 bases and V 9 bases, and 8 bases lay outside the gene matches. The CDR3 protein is CAISAGEADTQYF. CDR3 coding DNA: TGTGCCATTTCAGCGGGAGAGGCGGATACGCAGTATTTT.

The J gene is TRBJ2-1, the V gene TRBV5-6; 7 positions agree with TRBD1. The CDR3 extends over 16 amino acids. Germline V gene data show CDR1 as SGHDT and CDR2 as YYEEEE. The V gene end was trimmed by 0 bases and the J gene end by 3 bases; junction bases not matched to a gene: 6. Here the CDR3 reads CASSLGQGRGYNEQFF. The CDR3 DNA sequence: TGTGCCAGCAGCTTGGGACAGGGCAGGGGCTACAATGAGCAGTTCTTC.

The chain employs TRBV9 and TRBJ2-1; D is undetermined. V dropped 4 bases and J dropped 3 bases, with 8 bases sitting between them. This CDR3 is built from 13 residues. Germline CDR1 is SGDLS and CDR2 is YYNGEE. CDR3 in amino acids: CASSQVDYNEQFF. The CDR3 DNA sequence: TGTGCCAGCAGCCAGGTGGACTACAATGAGCAGTTCTTC.

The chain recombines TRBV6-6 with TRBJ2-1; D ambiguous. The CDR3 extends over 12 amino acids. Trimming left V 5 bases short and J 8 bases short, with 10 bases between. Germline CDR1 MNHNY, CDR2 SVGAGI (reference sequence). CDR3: CASSRLGDEQFF. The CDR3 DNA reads TGTGCCAGCAGTAGGCTAGGAGATGAGCAGTTCTTC.

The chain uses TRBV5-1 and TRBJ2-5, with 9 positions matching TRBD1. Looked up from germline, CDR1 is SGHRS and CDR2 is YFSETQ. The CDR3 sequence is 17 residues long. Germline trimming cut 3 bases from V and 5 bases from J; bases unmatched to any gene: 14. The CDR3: CASSSTKVGQGGETQYF. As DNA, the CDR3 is TGCGCCAGCAGCTCGACCAAAGTGGGACAGGGAGGGGAGACCCAGTACTTC.

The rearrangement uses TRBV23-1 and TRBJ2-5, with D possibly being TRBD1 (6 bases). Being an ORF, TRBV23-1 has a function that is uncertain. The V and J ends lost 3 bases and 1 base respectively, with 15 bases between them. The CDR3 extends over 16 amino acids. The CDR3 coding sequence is TGCGCCAGCAGTCACGCCCGGACAGATTGCCAAGAGACCCAGTACTTC. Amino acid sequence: CASSHARTDCQETQYF.